This T cell receptor beta chain emerged from a study of cytomegalovirus exposure and HLA in healthy donors. PCR involved 60 Vbeta and 13 Jbeta primers. Libraries were prepared by immunoSEQ multiplex PCR; TCRdb keeps only in-frame clonotypes and omits some of them. The sample records about 130,000 clones, approximately 80% being singletons. The sequence came from a male donor in good health and CMV-seropositive. The sequenced sample was PBMCs.

This CDR3 is CASSPQVLTGSYEQYF. The CDR3 DNA reads TGTGCCAGCAGCCCCCAGGTCCTGACAGGGTCGTACGAGCAGTACTTC. The rearrangement joins TRBV7-6 to TRBJ2-7; TRBD1 agrees at 7 bases. The ends lost 5 bases at V and 4 bases at J; junction bases unmatched: 14. The CDR3 loop spans 16 amino acids. Germline V CDR1 and CDR2: SGHVS, FNYEAQ. The variable domain in full, completed from reference TRBV7-6 and TRBJ2-7, reads GAGVSQSPRYKVTKRGQDVALRCDPISGHVSLYWYRQALGQGPEFLTYFNYEAQQDKSGLPNDRFSAERPEGSISTLTIQRTEQRDSAMYRCASSPQVLTGSYEQYFGPGTRLTVT.